This T cell receptor beta chain was obtained from a study of cytomegalovirus exposure and HLA in healthy donors. Study-level background: Earlier work reported roughly 120 million unique TCR beta sequences from 180 million or so T cells. General study points: In a later analysis, around 18,000 TCR beta sequences were associated with HLA alleles at 0.05 false discovery rate. Later genetic work tied a missense DCLRE1C variant to beta-chain V and J trimming. It was shown in a later analysis that HLA-associated TCR beta chains were more clonally expanded than other, equally common chains.

On this clone: Its matching antigen is unknown.

CDR3 size: 14 residues. Trimming removed 6 bases from V and 2 bases from J; junction bases left unmatched: 1. CDR1 MNHNY and CDR2 SVGAGI come from the germline V gene (reference sequence). Primers: 60 Vbeta forward and 13 Jbeta reverse. Only in-frame clones appear in the TCRdb table, and some are missing; sequencing was by immunoSEQ multiplex PCR. The sample has approximately 110,000 clones. The chain uses TRBV6-6 and TRBJ2-6; 7 bases are shared with TRBD1. The receptor comes from a man aged 18 to 29 in good health and CMV-seronegative. Sequencing input: PBMCs. As DNA, the CDR3 is TGTGCCAGCAGAGACAGGGCTGGGGCCAACGTCCTGACTTTC. Residues: CASRDRAGANVLTF.